This is a list of T cell receptor beta chains from one sample in a study of blood T cell repertoires in COVID-19. Data came from immunoSEQ multiplex PCR; TCRdb stores just in-frame clones and leaves some out. The sample lists more than 200,000 clones; around 89% were seen once. Sequencing was performed on PBMCs or T cells enriched from blood (not recorded which). These receptors all stem from a young woman who had recovered from COVID-19. Each CDR3 is given with its conserved first and last residue. The order of the fields is J gene, V gene, D gene, clone size, CDR3 length, CDR3 protein, CDR3 DNA. The D gene is left open where the match is weak. The size field is filled for only some rows; it gives once, few, many or a size class.

TRBJ2-3 TRBV9 TRBD1 once 14 CASSRTGGEDTQYF TGTGCCAGCAGCCGGACAGGGGGCGAAGATACGCAGTATTTT
TRBJ1-2 TRBV15 . . 15 CATSPRARTNYGYTF TGTGCCACCAGCCCCCGTGCTAGAACTAACTATGGCTACACCTTC
TRBJ1-6 TRBV28 TRBD1 many 18 CASSFFLGGQQRPSPLHF TGTGCCAGCAGTTTTTTCCTCGGGGGACAGCAGCGTCCCTCACCCCTCCACTTT
TRBJ1-2 TRBV7-9 TRBD1 . 15 CASSSSGTANYGYTF TGTGCCAGCAGCTCCTCCGGGACAGCAAACTATGGCTACACCTTC
TRBJ1-3 TRBV12-5 . . 15 CASGPPRLSGNTIYF TGTGCTAGTGGTCCCCCCCGCCTATCTGGAAACACCATATATTTT
TRBJ1-5 TRBV5-8 TRBD1 . 16 CASSFRGRRSNQPQHF TGTGCCAGCAGCTTTAGGGGGCGTAGGAGCAATCAGCCCCAGCATTTT
TRBJ2-3 TRBV7-8 TRBD2 . 17 CASSLVKGGRAPDTQYF TGTGCCAGCAGCTTAGTTAAGGGCGGGAGGGCCCCAGATACGCAGTATTTT
TRBJ2-3 TRBV6-2/TRBV6-3 TRBD2 . 15 CASSSTSGRADTQYF TGTGCCAGCAGCTCGACTAGCGGGAGGGCGGATACGCAGTATTTT
TRBJ1-1 TRBV6-5 . . 14 CASSYSRGNTEAFF TGTGCCAGCAGTTACTCGCGCGGGAACACTGAAGCTTTCTTT
TRBJ1-4 TRBV7-2 TRBD1 . 16 CASSLGVGQGFEKLFF TGTGCCAGCAGCCTAGGGGTCGGACAGGGGTTTGAAAAACTGTTTTTT
TRBJ1-2 TRBV6-1 . . 15 CASSEATGSMYGYTF TGTGCCAGCAGTGAAGCGACGGGGTCTATGTATGGCTACACCTTC
TRBJ1-2 TRBV28 . . 17 CASSLWLGSGGVGGYTF TGTGCCAGCAGTTTATGGCTCGGGTCGGGGGGCGTCGGCGGCTACACCTTC
TRBJ2-1 TRBV16 TRBD2 . 17 CASSQSAGLAAFNEQFF TGTGCCAGCAGCCAATCCGCCGGACTAGCGGCGTTCAATGAGCAGTTCTTC
TRBJ2-7 TRBV11-2 TRBD2 . 16 CASTWGGGTSSYEQYF TGTGCCAGCACCTGGGGGGGCGGGACTAGCTCCTACGAGCAGTACTTC
TRBJ2-7 TRBV7-8 TRBD2 . 14 CASSPQREFGEQYF TGTGCCAGCAGCCCACAGCGGGAGTTCGGCGAGCAGTACTTC
TRBJ1-2 TRBV27 TRBD1 . 17 CASIAQAAWDRGGGYTF TGTGCCAGCATCGCCCAGGCTGCGTGGGACAGGGGTGGGGGCTACACCTTC
TRBJ1-1 TRBV3-1/TRBV3-2 . . 13 CASSLLGNTEAFF TGTGCCAGCAGCCTCCTCGGGAACACTGAAGCTTTCTTT
TRBJ1-3 TRBV4-1 . . 19 CASSGNSWFSGLSGNTIYF TGCGCCAGCAGCGGAAACAGCTGGTTCTCCGGTCTCTCTGGAAACACCATATATTTT
TRBJ1-1 TRBV5-1 TRBD1 once 13 CASSSQTGGLTFF TGCGCCAGCAGCTCACAGACAGGGGGGTTGACTTTCTTT
TRBJ2-1 TRBV7-8 TRBD2 . 16 CASSPGLGSLSYEQFF TGTGCCAGCAGCCCCGGACTAGGGAGTTTAAGCTATGAGCAGTTCTTC
TRBJ1-1 TRBV19 . . 15 CASSNGQHLNTEAFF TGTGCCAGTAGTAATGGACAGCACCTGAACACTGAAGCTTTCTTT
TRBJ1-1 TRBV7-9 . . 15 CASSTQGGRAAEAFF TGTGCCAGCAGCACTCAAGGGGGACGCGCCGCCGAAGCTTTCTTT
TRBJ2-1 TRBV19 TRBD2 . 13 CASSLGLADEQFF TGTGCCAGTAGTCTGGGACTAGCCGATGAGCAGTTCTTC
TRBJ2-7 TRBV11-3 . few 13 CASSSTRGGEQYF TGTGCCAGCAGCTCGACTAGGGGAGGCGAGCAGTACTTC
TRBJ2-3 TRBV11-2 . . 16 CASSSTTLAGTDTQYF TGTGCCAGCAGCTCGACCACCCTAGCAGGCACAGATACGCAGTATTTT
TRBJ2-4 TRBV7-9 . . 15 CASSQVLTRKNIQYF TGTGCCAGCAGCCAGGTACTGACACGCAAAAACATTCAGTACTTC
TRBJ2-2 TRBV6-5 . few 12 CASERDNGELFF TGTGCCAGCGAACGGGATAACGGGGAGCTGTTTTTT
TRBJ1-2 TRBV6-5 . . 13 CASSSPGSSRYTF TGTGCCAGCAGTTCACCGGGATCCTCTCGCTACACCTTC
TRBJ1-1 TRBV9 TRBD1 . 16 CASSVDRTGLNTEAFF TGTGCCAGCAGCGTCGACCGGACAGGCCTGAACACTGAAGCTTTCTTT
TRBJ1-1 TRBV6-2/TRBV6-3 . . 13 CASSLGGDTEAFF TGTGCCAGCAGCTTGGGAGGGGACACTGAAGCTTTCTTT
TRBJ1-5 TRBV3-1/TRBV3-2 TRBD1 . 15 CASSQDGQGNQPQHF TGTGCCAGCAGCCAAGATGGACAGGGGAACCAGCCCCAGCATTTT
TRBJ1-2 TRBV4-3 . few 15 CASSPKMDSYYGYTF TGCGCCAGCAGCCCTAAAATGGACAGCTACTATGGCTACACCTTC
TRBJ1-2 TRBV5-1 TRBD1 once 17 CASRPQSRRQGNYGYTF TGCGCCAGCAGACCTCAATCCCGAAGACAGGGGAACTATGGCTACACCTTC
TRBJ2-1 TRBV7-2 TRBD1 . 14 CASSLGTGYNEQFF TGTGCCAGCAGCTTGGGGACAGGGTACAATGAGCAGTTCTTC
TRBJ2-7 TRBV5-8 . . 15 CASSYSTRRNYEQYF TGTGCCAGCAGCTATAGCACTAGGAGAAACTACGAGCAGTACTTC
TRBJ2-1 TRBV25-1 TRBD2 . 14 CASSGGRRYNEQFF TGTGCCAGCAGTGGCGGGAGGCGGTACAATGAGCAGTTCTTC
TRBJ2-7 TRBV6-5 TRBD2 . 16 CASSYEVRTSAYEQYF TGTGCCAGCAGTTACGAGGTGAGGACTAGCGCCTACGAGCAGTACTTC
TRBJ2-1 TRBV6-5 TRBD2 . 13 CASRYSGSDEQFF TGTGCCAGCAGGTATAGCGGGAGTGACGAGCAGTTCTTC
TRBJ1-5 TRBV25-1 TRBD1 . 12 CASRTGNQPQHF TGTGCCAGCAGGACAGGGAATCAGCCCCAGCATTTT
TRBJ1-2 TRBV28 TRBD1 few 15 CASSPGTVANYGYTF TGTGCCAGCAGCCCCGGGACAGTAGCTAACTATGGCTACACCTTC
TRBJ1-5 TRBV28 TRBD1 . 14 CASRPGGARQPQHF TGTGCCAGCAGGCCAGGGGGCGCGAGGCAGCCCCAGCATTTT
TRBJ2-7 TRBV11-2 TRBD1 . 13 CASSWRDRDEQYF TGTGCCAGCAGCTGGAGGGACAGGGACGAGCAGTACTTC
TRBJ1-2 TRBV5-1 TRBD1 . 17 CASSLDRERFFDYGYTF TGCGCCAGCAGCCTAGACAGGGAGAGGTTCTTCGACTATGGCTACACCTTC
TRBJ1-1 TRBV15 . . 14 CATSRARGWGEAFF TGTGCCACCAGCAGAGCCAGGGGTTGGGGTGAAGCTTTCTTT
TRBJ1-1 TRBV5-1 . . 15 CASSSSPQGRTEAFF TGCGCCAGCAGCTCATCCCCACAGGGTAGAACTGAAGCTTTCTTT
TRBJ2-3 TRBV9 . . 14 CASSVAQGTDTQYF TGTGCCAGCAGCGTAGCTCAGGGAACAGATACGCAGTATTTT
TRBJ2-2 TRBV9 TRBD2 . 16 CASSVGFAGALGELFF TGTGCCAGCAGCGTAGGTTTTGCGGGAGCACTCGGGGAGCTGTTTTTT